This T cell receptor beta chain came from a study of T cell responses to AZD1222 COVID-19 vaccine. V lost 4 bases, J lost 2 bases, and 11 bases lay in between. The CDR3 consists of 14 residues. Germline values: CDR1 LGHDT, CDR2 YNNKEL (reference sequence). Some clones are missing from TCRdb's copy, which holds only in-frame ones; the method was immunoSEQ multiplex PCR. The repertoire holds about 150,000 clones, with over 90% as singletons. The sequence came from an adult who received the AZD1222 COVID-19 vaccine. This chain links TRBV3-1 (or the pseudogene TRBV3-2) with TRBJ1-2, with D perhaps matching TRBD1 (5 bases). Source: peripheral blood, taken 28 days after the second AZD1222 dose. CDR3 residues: CASSPTGLNYGYTF. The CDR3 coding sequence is TGTGCCAGCAGCCCTACAGGATTGAACTATGGCTACACCTTC.